These T cell receptor beta chains were read from a single sample in a study of T cells after yellow fever vaccination. From the 5' RACE reads, TCRdb called clonotypes with MiXCR, one entry per CDR3 protein. The sample has a few hundred thousand distinct CDR3 sequences; around 3.6% are singletons. The sample here was PBMCs, taken on the day of the yellow fever booster vaccination. The receptors here all came from a man between 18 and 29 years old who received the YFV17D yellow fever vaccine. CDR3s include the opening cysteine and the closing phenylalanine or tryptophan. The D gene is left open where the match is weak. Part of the rows lack a size; the others show once, few, many or a class for expanded clones.

TRBJ2-2 | - | TRBV30 | many | CAWSPTPADKAGELFF | TGTGCCTGGAGTCCCACCCCGGCCGACAAGGCCGGGGAGCTGTTTTTT
TRBJ2-3 | - | TRBV24-1 | - | CATSSRGAVSDTQYF | TGTGCCACCAGTTCAAGGGGGGCCGTGTCAGATACGCAGTATTTT
TRBJ1-5 | - | TRBV10-3 | - | CAISESTQGALDQPQHF | TGTGCCATCAGTGAGTCGACTCAAGGGGCTCTAGATCAGCCCCAGCATTTT
TRBJ1-1 | - | TRBV6-2/TRBV6-3 | - | CASSYYTREKAFF | TGTGCCAGCAGTTACTATACCAGGGAGAAAGCTTTCTTT
TRBJ2-2 | - | TRBV13 | many | CASSHMGTGELFF | TGTGCCAGCAGCCACATGGGCACCGGGGAGCTGTTTTTT
TRBJ2-2 | TRBD2 | TRBV5-1 | many | CASTNPRGLAGFAGELFF | TGCGCCAGCACAAACCCCCGGGGACTAGCGGGGTTTGCCGGGGAGCTGTTTTTT
TRBJ2-7 | - | TRBV7-2 | many | CASSPDHVEQYF | TGTGCCAGCAGCCCTGACCACGTCGAGCAGTACTTC
TRBJ2-3 | TRBD2 | TRBV7-9 | - | CASTRLRGGDTQYF | TGTGCCAGCACCCGGCTTCGGGGGGGGGATACGCAGTATTTT
TRBJ2-7 | - | TRBV7-9 | many | CASSLKPTGYEQYF | TGTGCCAGCAGCTTAAAGCCAACAGGCTACGAGCAGTACTTC
TRBJ1-5 | TRBD1 | TRBV5-5 | many | CASSRTGPNSNQPQHF | TGTGCCAGCAGCCGGACAGGCCCAAATAGCAATCAGCCCCAGCATTTT
TRBJ2-5 | TRBD1 | TRBV29-1 | many | CSVQGTGSLETQYF | TGCAGCGTTCAAGGGACAGGGTCATTAGAGACCCAGTACTTC
TRBJ1-4 | - | TRBV5-1 | many | CASSEASTNEKLFF | TGCGCCAGCAGCGAAGCCTCAACTAATGAAAAACTGTTTTTT
TRBJ1-5 | TRBD1 | TRBV7-2 | - | CASSWTGGWRPQHF | TGTGCCAGCAGCTGGACAGGGGGCTGGCGGCCCCAGCATTTT
TRBJ2-5 | - | TRBV6-2/TRBV6-3 | many | CASARGATVETQYF | TGTGCCAGCGCACGGGGGGCCACGGTGGAGACCCAGTACTTC